The subject of this entry is one T cell receptor beta chain. V lost 6 bases to trimming and J lost 5 bases; unmatched junction nucleotides: 11. Looked up from germline, CDR1 is DFQATT and CDR2 is SNEGSKA (reference sequence). The CDR3 length is 16 residues. Noted time point: newly diagnosed GD, antithyroid drugs for less than 3 months. PBMCs were the source of the RNA used for TCR sequencing. This specimen belongs to a study of regulatory T cells in long-lasting Graves disease. Combining iRepertoire HTBI primers with Arm-PCR of CDR3 regions, the authors built TCR beta libraries. Using its own MiXCR run on the multiplex PCR reads, TCRdb lists one record per CDR3 protein. The sample lists 350,000 to 500,000 distinct CDR3 sequences, roughly 15% seen once, with roughly 15% in the top ten. These data were also reused for a study on T cells in Graves' hyperthyroidism and ophthalmopathy.

Sequenced material: peripheral blood mononuclear cells (PBMCs), taken at new diagnosis, from a patient treated with antithyroid drugs. The sequence derives from a woman in her fifties or sixties with Graves disease. This chain links TRBV20-1 with TRBJ1-5; 12 bases are a match to TRBD1. The CDR3 reads CSAGTGGARIDQPQHF. Written as DNA, the CDR3 is TGCAGTGCCGGGACAGGGGGCGCGAGAATCGATCAGCCCCAGCATTTT.